These 23 T cell receptor beta chains came from one sample sequenced in a study of yellow fever vaccine responses in identical twins. TCRdb re-called the RT-PCR reads with MiXCR, one entry per CDR3 protein. There are about 2,200 distinct CDR3 sequences in the sample; approximately 87% occur only once, and around 3.5% lies in the top ten. The sequenced sample was T cells from blood (PBMCs), unsorted or a sorted subset (not recorded which), obtained before or after yellow fever vaccination (not recorded which). The receptors here all came from a woman between 18 and 29 years old who received the yellow fever vaccine.

The chain is built from TRBV19 and TRBJ2-1; the match to TRBD1 covers 9 bases. The CDR3 sequence is 15 residues long. Germline CDR1 reads LNHDA; CDR2 reads SQIVND (reference sequence). Trimming removed 7 bases from V and 4 bases from J; junction bases left unmatched: 8. The DNA of the CDR3 is TGTGCCAGTAACCCGACAGGGGGTGGTTACAATGAGCAGTTCTTC. The encoded protein is CASNPTGGGYNEQFF. The full variable domain, rest sourced from reference TRBV19 and TRBJ2-1, is DGGITQSPKYLFRKEGQNVTLSCEQNLNHDAMYWYRQDPGQGLRLIYYSQIVNDFQKGDIAEGYSVSREKKESFPLTVTSAQKNPTAFYLCASNPTGGGYNEQFFGPGTRLTVL.

The chain joins TRBV28 to TRBJ1-1, with 8 nucleotides matching TRBD1. The CDR3 has 15 amino acids. Trimming took 4 bases from V and 2 from J; bases not matched to a gene: 6. The germline gives CDR1 MDHEN, CDR2 SYDVKM. The CDR3, as DNA: TGTGCCAGCAGTTCCCCGGGACAGGCAAACACTGAAGCTTTCTTT. Its protein product is CASSSPGQANTEAFF.

This CDR3 is CASSLESGTNSPLHF. In DNA, the CDR3 is TGTGCCAGCAGCTTAGAATCGGGGACCAATTCACCCCTCCACTTT. The chain has TRBV11-3 and TRBJ1-6; tentative D call: TRBD1 (5 bases). Germline CDR1 and CDR2: SGHNT and YENEEA. The CDR3 extends over 15 amino acids. The V end lost 0 bases, the J end lost 7 bases, and 10 bases lay between the germline ends.

The V call is TRBV7-3, the J call TRBJ2-1, with D hard to call. Germline loops: CDR1 SGHTA, CDR2 FQGTGA. CDR3 length: 14 residues. V was clipped by 11 bases and J by 6 bases, with 20 bases between them. The CDR3 spells CASSSEVGGNEQFF. Written as DNA, the CDR3 is TGTGCCTCGAGCTCGGAAGTAGGTGGCAATGAGCAGTTCTTC.

The chain joins TRBV2 to TRBJ2-3; D gene ambiguous. V was pared by 5 bases and J by 3 bases, with 6 bases between. The CDR3 spans 12 residues. From germline, CDR1 is SNHLY and CDR2 FYNNEI. Written as DNA, the CDR3 is TGTGCCAGCAGTTACTCAACAGATACGCAGTATTTT. Its protein product is CASSYSTDTQYF.

The chain employs TRBV20-1 and TRBJ2-2; D uncertain. Germline assignment: CDR1 DFQATT and CDR2 SNEGSKA (reference sequence). V dropped 6 bases and J dropped 0 bases, with 8 bases sitting between them. The CDR3 totals 13 residues. CDR3 bases: TGCAGTGCCCCCACTACGAACACCGGGGAGCTGTTTTTT. This sequence encodes CSAPTTNTGELFF.

The chain uses TRBV11-3 and TRBJ2-1; tentatively, D is TRBD1 (5 bases). Germline V gene data show CDR1 as SGHNT and CDR2 as YENEEA. This CDR3 comprises 14 residues. V was pared by 1 base and J by 7 bases, with 11 bases between. The CDR3 region is CASSLVGPGNEQFF. The CDR3 nucleotides read TGTGCCAGCAGCTTAGTGGGTCCAGGGAATGAGCAGTTCTTC.

The V gene is TRBV10-3, the J gene TRBJ1-1, with TRBD1 matching 10 bases. The CDR3 sequence is 15 residues long. CDR1 is ENHRY, CDR2 SYGVKD, per germline. V was pared by 2 bases and J by 5 bases, with 5 bases of the junction left unmatched. Here the CDR3 DNA reads TGTGCCATCAGTGAGACCGGGACAGGGGTAACTGAAGCTTTCTTT. Translated, it gives CAISETGTGVTEAFF.

The rearrangement joins TRBV29-1 to TRBJ1-3; D call uncertain. Trimming removed 4 bases at V and 2 bases at J, with 6 bases between. The CDR3 length is 12 residues. Germline V gene sequence: CDR1 SQVTM, CDR2 ANQGSEA. The CDR3 nucleotides are TGCAGCGTTGGAACTCCTGGAAACACCATATATTTT. This codes for CSVGTPGNTIYF. The full variable domain, its missing parts supplied by reference TRBV29-1 and TRBJ1-3, is SAVISQKPSRDICQRGTSLTIQCQVDSQVTMMFWYRQQPGQSLTLIATANQGSEATYESGFVIDKFPISRPNLTFSTLTVSNMSPEDSSIYLCSVGTPGNTIYFGEGSWLTVV.

This chain joins TRBV11-2 and TRBJ2-3; the match to TRBD2 covers 7 bases. There are 15 residues in the CDR3. CDR1 and CDR2 from the germline V gene are SGHAT and FQNNGV. With V trimmed by 0 bases and J by 6 bases, 6 bases remained unmatched. This CDR3 reads CASSLDGGSGDTQYF. The CDR3 DNA follows: TGTGCCAGCAGCTTAGACGGCGGTAGCGGGGATACGCAGTATTTT.

The chain couples TRBV11-1 to TRBJ1-4; D gene uncertain. The CDR3 has 15 amino acids. V gave up 4 bases and J gave up 3 bases, with 12 bases separating them. Germline CDR1 and CDR2: SGHAT and FQDESV (reference sequence). For the CDR3, the DNA is TGTGCCAGCAGCTCCCGTGAGAGGGCTAATGAAAAACTGTTTTTT. The encoded protein is CASSSRERANEKLFF.

The chain combines TRBV19 with TRBJ2-2; 13 nucleotides agree with TRBD2. The CDR3 is 15 amino acids. Germline CDR1 reads LNHDA; CDR2 reads SQIVND (reference sequence). Trimming at V came to 7 bases and at J to 3 bases, leaving 2 bases not matched to a gene. The CDR3 coding sequence is TGTGCCAGTATCGGGACTAGCGGGGACACCGGGGAGCTGTTTTTT. Translation: CASIGTSGDTGELFF.

The table lists this clonotype with a count of one. This rearrangement joins TRBV12-3 or TRBV12-4 to TRBJ2-3; D gene uncertain. The CDR3 loop spans 12 amino acids. Trimming left V 8 bases short and J 2 bases short, with 8 bases between. CDR3: CASSFNTDTQYF. The DNA of the CDR3 is TGTGCCAGCTCCTTTAACACAGATACGCAGTATTTT.

The chain carries TRBV24-1 and TRBJ2-7, with a weak D call TRBD1 (6 bases). Germline-derived CDR1 and CDR2 are KGHDR and SFDVKD. This CDR3 has 16 amino acids. V was shortened by 5 bases and J by 2 bases, with 18 bases between the two germline ends. The CDR3 here is CATSAVGQRNTYEQYF. The CDR3 DNA is TGTGCCACCAGTGCAGTTGGACAGCGCAATACCTACGAGCAGTACTTC.

This clonotype turned up a few times. The rearrangement joins TRBV11-3 to TRBJ1-1, with 7 positions matching TRBD1. Germline V gives CDR1 SGHNT, CDR2 YENEEA. V lost 4 bases, J lost 0 bases, and 5 bases stayed unmatched. The CDR3 is 15 residues long. The CDR3 sequence: CASSSSGGVNTEAFF. The CDR3 DNA is TGTGCCAGCAGCTCATCAGGGGGTGTGAACACTGAAGCTTTCTTT.

This clonotype was counted a few times. This sequence joins TRBV2 and TRBJ1-1; D not certain. This CDR3 has 13 amino acids. In germline, CDR1 is SNHLY, CDR2 FYNNEI. Trimming removed 3 bases at V and 6 bases at J, with 11 bases between. CDR3 nucleotides: TGTGCCAGCAGTGACGGAGCTAGGGCTGAAGCTTTCTTT. This encodes CASSDGARAEAFF.

The rearrangement links TRBV2 to TRBJ2-7, with 10 bases aligning to TRBD2. The length of the CDR3 is 15 residues. The V segment lost 2 bases and the J segment 6 bases; nucleotides outside the gene matches: 7. Germline V gene sequence: CDR1 SNHLY, CDR2 FYNNEI. The CDR3 DNA reads as TGTGCCAGCAGTGAAACCCTAGCGGGAGTAAGCGAGCAGTACTTC. Translating gives CASSETLAGVSEQYF.

This rearrangement joins TRBV19 to TRBJ1-6, with TRBD1 as a possible D gene (5 bases). From germline, CDR1 is LNHDA and CDR2 SQIVND (reference sequence). This CDR3 contains 13 residues. Trimming pared 7 bases from V and 7 bases from J, leaving 11 bases between. The CDR3 DNA reads as TGTGCCAGTAAAGAGGGGTCCAATTCACCCCTCCACTTT. This codes for CASKEGSNSPLHF.

The rearrangement uses TRBV11-3 and TRBJ1-3; maybe TRBD1 (5 bases). The CDR3 has 17 residues. CDR1 and CDR2 from the germline V gene are SGHNT and YENEEA. Trimming shortened V by 3 bases and J by 2 bases, and 17 bases separated the two germline ends. The CDR3 DNA reads TGTGCCAGCAGCTTTGGGGGGAGTGGACCAACTGGAAACACCATATATTTT. Protein sequence: CASSFGGSGPTGNTIYF.

J is TRBJ1-5 and V is TRBV19; D is uncertain. Germline CDR1 is LNHDA and CDR2 is SQIVND (reference sequence). The CDR3 has 12 amino acids. With 6 bases removed from V and 1 base from J, the gap between germline ends came to 4 bases. As DNA, the CDR3 is TGTGCCAGTAGAGACAGCAATCAGCCCCAGCATTTT. This sequence encodes CASRDSNQPQHF.

This clonotype was detected only a few times. The chain uses TRBV29-1 and TRBJ2-5; D ambiguous. The CDR3 spans 8 residues. CDR1 SQVTM and CDR2 ANQGSEA come from the germline V gene. V gave up 1 base and J gave up 13 bases, with 4 bases separating them. Here the CDR3 reads CSVEGGYF. The CDR3 nucleotides read TGCAGCGTTGAAGGGGGGTACTTC.

A single count supports this clonotype. The rearrangement uses TRBV28 and TRBJ1-5; 7 bases align to TRBD1. Looked up from germline, CDR1 is MDHEN and CDR2 is SYDVKM. The CDR3 contains 13 residues. V lost 7 bases to trimming and J lost 7 bases; unmatched junction nucleotides: 7. CDR3 DNA sequence: TGTGCCAGCACCGCAGGGGGTTGGCAGCCCCAGCATTTT. Its translation is CASTAGGWQPQHF.

This clonotype is a singleton in its sample. This chain joins TRBV11-3 and TRBJ2-1; D is ambiguous. V was pared by 3 bases and J by 10 bases, with 10 bases between. This CDR3 spans 12 amino acids. Germline-derived CDR1 and CDR2 are SGHNT and YENEEA. The CDR3 bases are TGTGCCAGCAGCTTCGCACTTTTCGAGCAGTTCTTC. Translation gives CASSFALFEQFF.